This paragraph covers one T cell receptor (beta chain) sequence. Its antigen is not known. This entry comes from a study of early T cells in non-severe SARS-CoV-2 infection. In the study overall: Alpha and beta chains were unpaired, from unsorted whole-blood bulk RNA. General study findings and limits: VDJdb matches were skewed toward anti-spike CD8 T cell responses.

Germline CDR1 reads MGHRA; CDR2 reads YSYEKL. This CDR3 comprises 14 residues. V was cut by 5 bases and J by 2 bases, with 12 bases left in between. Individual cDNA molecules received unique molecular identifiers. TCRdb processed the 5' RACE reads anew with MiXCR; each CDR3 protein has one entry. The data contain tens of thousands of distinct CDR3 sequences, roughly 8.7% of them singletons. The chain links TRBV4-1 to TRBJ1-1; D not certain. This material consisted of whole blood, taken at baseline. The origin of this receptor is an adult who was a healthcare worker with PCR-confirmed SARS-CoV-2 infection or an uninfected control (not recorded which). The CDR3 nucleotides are TGCGCCAGCAGCAGTAGAGAACGAAACACTGAAGCTTTCTTT. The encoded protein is CASSSRERNTEAFF.